The clone carrying this T cell receptor (beta chain) has only a few counts. Both RNA and DNA were isolated together from roughly 20-30 mg of bulk tissue that had not been sorted. V was clipped by 4 bases and J by 3 bases, with 3 bases between them. Per germline, CDR1 SGHTA and CDR2 FQGTGA. The CDR3 covers 12 residues. This sample stems from a study of tumor-infiltrating lymphocytes in primary liver carcinoma. TCR beta cDNA was prepared out of approximately 500 ng total RNA by means of a constant-region primer. Three rounds of nested multiplex PCR with slightly modified ARM-PCR produced TCR beta libraries. Rounds one and two of PCR, each of 10 to 11 cycles, were primed with TRBV1-TRBV30 forward primers and a C-beta reverse primer. TCRdb fed the multiplex PCR reads into MiXCR, producing one record per CDR3 protein. The top ten clones hold more than 35% of a sample with 45,000 or so distinct CDR3 sequences, roughly 74% of them seen once.

The V call is TRBV7-3, the J call TRBJ2-2; D ambiguous. The source of this sequence is a woman aged 25 to 39 with primary liver carcinoma and hepatitis B virus infection. The sequenced sample consisted of tumor-adjacent normal liver tissue. In DNA, the CDR3 is TGTGCCAGCAGCTCTGACACCGGGGAGCTGTTTTTT. This gives the protein CASSSDTGELFF.